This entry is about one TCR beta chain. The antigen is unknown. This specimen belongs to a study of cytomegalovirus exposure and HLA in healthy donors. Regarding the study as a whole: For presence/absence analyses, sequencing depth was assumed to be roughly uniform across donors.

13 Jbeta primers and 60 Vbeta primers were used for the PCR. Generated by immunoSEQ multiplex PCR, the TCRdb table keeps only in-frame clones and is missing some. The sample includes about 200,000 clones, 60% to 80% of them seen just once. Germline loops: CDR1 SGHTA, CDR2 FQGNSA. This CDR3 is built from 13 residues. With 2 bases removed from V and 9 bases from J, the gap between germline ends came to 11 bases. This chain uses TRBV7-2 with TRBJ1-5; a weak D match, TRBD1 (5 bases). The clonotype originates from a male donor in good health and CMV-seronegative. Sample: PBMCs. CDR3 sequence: CASSLRRGGPQHF. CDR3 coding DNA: TGTGCCAGCAGCTTAAGGCGCGGGGGGCCCCAGCATTTT.